A single sample is the source of the 24 T cell receptor beta chains below, sequenced in a study of shared clonotypes between healthy human individuals. Method: immunoSEQ multiplex PCR; TCRdb's copy keeps in-frame clones and lacks some. The data show 1,500,000 or so clones, 98% seen once. The sample taken for sequencing was naive CD4+ T cells sorted from blood. Subset meaning: CD45RA+ positively selected. All receptors derive from a man aged 30 to 39 in good health.

This clone has only one observation. The chain employs TRBV6-1 and TRBJ2-1; D gene ambiguous. Per germline, CDR1 MNHNS and CDR2 SASEGT. The CDR3 has 12 residues. Trimming pared 4 bases from V and 7 bases from J, leaving 8 bases between. Written as DNA, the CDR3 is TGTGCCAGCAGTGGGAAGAGTAATGAGCAGTTCTTC. Translating it yields CASSGKSNEQFF.

This chain links TRBV9 with TRBJ2-7, with D tentatively TRBD1 (5 bases). The CDR3 is 14 residues long. V shed 0 bases and J shed 6 bases, with 13 bases lying between them. The V gene's germline CDR1 is SGDLS and CDR2 YYNGEE. For the CDR3, the DNA is TGTGCCAGCAGCGTAGCGGTCCAGGGTGCCGAGCAGTACTTC. This translates into CASSVAVQGAEQYF.

The rearrangement links TRBV7-8 to TRBJ2-1; 9 nucleotides line up with TRBD2. The CDR3 runs to 16 residues. The junction had 5 bases not matched to a gene; V was cut back by 0 bases and J by 5 bases. Germline CDR1 SGHVS, CDR2 FQNEAQ. CDR3 region: CASSLARAGGNNEQFF. The CDR3 nucleotides are TGTGCCAGCAGCTTAGCGAGAGCGGGAGGTAACAATGAGCAGTTCTTC.

This sequence joins TRBV28 and TRBJ1-4, with D tentatively TRBD1 (5 bases). V shed 8 bases and J shed 7 bases, with 14 bases lying between them. The CDR3 loop spans 13 amino acids. Germline CDR1 MDHEN, CDR2 SYDVKM. CDR3 sequence: CASVRGDSEKLFF. In DNA form, the CDR3 reads TGTGCCAGCGTGCGGGGCGACTCTGAAAAACTGTTTTTT.

The genes are TRBV29-1 and TRBJ2-1; 9 positions agree with TRBD2. V was clipped by 4 bases and J by 4 bases; unmatched bases: 8. Germline values: CDR1 SQVTM, CDR2 ANQGSEA. The CDR3 extends over 15 amino acids. CDR3 bases: TGCAGCGTTGGTCCCAGACTAGCGGAATACAATGAGCAGTTCTTC. Translating gives CSVGPRLAEYNEQFF.

The sample holds one count of this clone. The V gene is TRBV6-5, the J gene TRBJ1-2; no clear D gene. This CDR3 is built from 14 residues. Trimming removed 5 bases from V and 1 base from J, with 11 bases in between. CDR1 MNHEY and CDR2 SVGAGI come from the germline V gene. CDR3 in amino acids: CASSRKKVNYGYTF. The CDR3, as DNA: TGTGCCAGCAGTCGTAAGAAGGTTAACTATGGCTACACCTTC.

The genes are TRBV7-2 and TRBJ1-5; a weak D match, TRBD1 (5 bases). V lost 2 bases and J lost 6, with 14 bases in between. The CDR3 contains 15 residues. CDR1 and CDR2 from the germline V gene are SGHTA and FQGNSA. CDR3 amino acids: CASSLSRVKGQPQHF. CDR3 nucleotides: TGTGCCAGCAGCTTATCCAGGGTGAAGGGTCAGCCCCAGCATTTT. The full variable domain, with the rest looked up from reference TRBV7-2 and TRBJ1-5, is GAGVSQSPSNKVTEKGKDVELRCDPISGHTALYWYRQSLGQGLEFLIYFQGNSAPDKSGLPSDRFSAERTGGSVSTLTIQRTQQEDSAVYLCASSLSRVKGQPQHFGDGTRLSIL.

This rearrangement joins TRBV28 to TRBJ2-7; D may be TRBD1 (6 bases). Trimming removed 5 bases at V and 7 bases at J, with 18 bases between. This CDR3 contains 14 residues. Germline V CDR1 and CDR2: MDHEN, SYDVKM. DNA for the CDR3: TGTGCCAGCAGTGACCCGGGTAGGGGGTCAGAGCAGTACTTC. Translation gives CASSDPGRGSEQYF.

The rearrangement links TRBV19 to TRBJ2-2, with no clear D. This CDR3 region has 14 residues. V shed 5 bases and J shed 0 bases, with 7 bases lying between them. Germline CDR1 reads LNHDA; CDR2 reads SQIVND (reference sequence). CDR3 sequence reads: CASSRRPNTGELFF. CDR3 in DNA: TGTGCCAGTAGTCGAAGACCGAACACCGGGGAGCTGTTTTTT.

This sequence joins TRBV5-1 and TRBJ1-4, with D unclear. V was clipped by 2 bases and J by 7 bases, with 15 bases between them. This CDR3 spans 15 amino acids. CDR1 is SGHRS and CDR2 is YFSETQ in the germline V gene. The CDR3 sequence is CASSLGPAESEKLFF. The DNA of the CDR3 is TGCGCCAGCAGCTTAGGGCCCGCGGAGAGTGAAAAACTGTTTTTT.

This rearrangement joins TRBV6-6 to TRBJ2-7, with 7 bases aligning to TRBD2. The CDR3 has 15 residues. In germline, CDR1 is MNHNY, CDR2 SVGAGI (reference sequence). The V segment lost 2 bases and the J segment 0 bases; nucleotides outside the gene matches: 4. CDR3 in DNA: TGTGCCAGCAGTTACCCCAGCGGGGACTCCTACGAGCAGTACTTC. Amino acids: CASSYPSGDSYEQYF.

The chain is built from TRBV19 and TRBJ2-5; TRBD1 or TRBD2 may be the D gene (5 bases each). Between the trimmed V and J ends, which lost 4 bases and 4 bases, there was a span of 16 bases. CDR1 is LNHDA and CDR2 is SQIVND in the germline V gene (reference sequence). The length of the CDR3 is 15 residues. DNA for the CDR3: TGTGCCAGTAGTAAAGGCCAGGGTGGGGGAGAGACCCAGTACTTC. Residues: CASSKGQGGGETQYF. Supplemented by reference TRBV19 and TRBJ2-5, the full variable domain reads DGGITQSPKYLFRKEGQNVTLSCEQNLNHDAMYWYRQDPGQGLRLIYYSQIVNDFQKGDIAEGYSVSREKKESFPLTVTSAQKNPTAFYLCASSKGQGGGETQYFGPGTRLLVL.

The chain couples TRBV6-6 to TRBJ2-1; 8 bases line up with TRBD2. J lost 0 bases, V lost 10 bases, and 5 bases had no gene match. Per germline, CDR1 MNHNY and CDR2 SVGAGI (reference sequence). CDR3 length: 14 amino acids. The CDR3 protein is CATRGGSSYNEQFF. The CDR3, as DNA: TGTGCCACCCGGGGGGGGAGCTCCTACAATGAGCAGTTCTTC.

The chain joins TRBV11-2 to TRBJ2-1; 7 bases are a match to TRBD1. CDR1 is SGHAT, CDR2 FQNNGV, per germline. Trimming cost V 5 bases and J 8 bases; bases outside gene matches: 12. There are 15 residues in the CDR3. The DNA for the CDR3 is TGTGCCAGCAGCCCCACTCGACAGGGTATCGATGAGCAGTTCTTC. Translating it yields CASSPTRQGIDEQFF.

The V and J genes are TRBV18 and TRBJ2-7; possible D gene TRBD1, 5 bases. The CDR3 is 12 residues long. V lost 5 bases and J lost 5, with 10 bases in between. Germline lookup yields CDR1 KGHSH and CDR2 LQKENI. The CDR3 loop is CASSESRDEQYF. DNA for the CDR3: TGTGCCAGCTCAGAGTCCAGGGACGAGCAGTACTTC.

In DNA, the CDR3 is TGTGCCAGCAGTTCAGAATTTCAGAACACCGGGGAGCTGTTTTTT. Encoded protein: CASSSEFQNTGELFF. V is TRBV28 and J is TRBJ2-2; D remains unclear. The CDR3 is made up of 15 amino acids. Per germline, CDR1 MDHEN and CDR2 SYDVKM. V lost 4 bases, J lost 1 base, and 10 bases lay in between. Drawing the rest from reference TRBV28 and TRBJ2-2, the complete variable domain is DVKVTQSSRYLVKRTGEKVFLECVQDMDHENMFWYRQDPGLGLRLIYFSYDVKMKEKGDIPEGYSVSREKKERFSLILESASTNQTSMYLCASSSEFQNTGELFFGEGSRLTVL.

The J gene is TRBJ2-5, the V gene TRBV5-1; D is unresolved. The CDR3 has 15 residues. V lost 4 bases to trimming and J lost 0 bases, with 13 bases between them. CDR1 SGHRS and CDR2 YFSETQ come from the germline V gene. CDR3 DNA: TGCGCCAGCAGCAAAGGAAGCCAAAACCAAGAGACCCAGTACTTC. Amino acid sequence: CASSKGSQNQETQYF.

The chain employs TRBV4-2 and TRBJ2-1; 8 positions agree with TRBD1. Germline V gene data show CDR1 as LGHNA and CDR2 as YNFKEQ. The V gene end was trimmed by 0 bases and the J gene end by 5 bases; junction bases not matched to a gene: 6. This CDR3 has 16 amino acids. The CDR3 spells CASSQEGRGLHNEQFF. CDR3 sequence (DNA): TGTGCCAGCAGCCAAGAGGGCAGGGGGCTCCACAATGAGCAGTTCTTC.

The gene calls are TRBV25-1 and TRBJ2-1; D call uncertain. In germline, CDR1 is MGHDK, CDR2 SYGVNS. The CDR3 loop spans 15 amino acids. The V end lost 4 bases, the J end lost 4 bases, and 14 bases lay between the germline ends. CDR3 loop: CASSGLAVNYNEQFF. The CDR3 DNA reads as TGTGCCAGCAGTGGCCTCGCGGTGAATTACAATGAGCAGTTCTTC.

The gene calls are TRBV5-8 and TRBJ2-6, with a possible D match to TRBD1 (6 bases). The CDR3 totals 15 residues. V lost 4 bases, J lost 4 bases, and 12 bases lay in between. The germline gives CDR1 SGHTS, CDR2 YDEGEE. CDR3 region: CASSLTGRGANVLTF. Written as DNA, the CDR3 is TGTGCCAGCAGCCTAACAGGGAGAGGGGCCAACGTCCTGACTTTC.

The V gene is TRBV7-2, the J gene TRBJ2-5; D may be TRBD2 (5 bases). Germline assignment: CDR1 SGHTA and CDR2 FQGNSA. CDR3 length: 15 amino acids. V lost 5 bases and J lost 3, with 16 bases in between. The CDR3 reads CASSQVSWGEETQYF. The CDR3 bases are TGTGCCAGCAGCCAAGTTTCCTGGGGAGAAGAGACCCAGTACTTC.

V usage is TRBV7-2 and J usage is TRBJ1-5; tentative D call: TRBD1 (5 bases). This CDR3 has 15 amino acids. Germline V gives CDR1 SGHTA, CDR2 FQGNSA. V was clipped by 4 bases and J by 0 bases, with 10 bases between them. As DNA, the CDR3 is TGTGCCAGCAGCTCCCCAGGGTTTAGCAATCAGCCCCAGCATTTT. Its translation is CASSSPGFSNQPQHF.

Only one count was recorded for this clone. The rearrangement uses TRBV5-1 and TRBJ1-2; D call uncertain. Germline CDR1 reads SGHRS; CDR2 reads YFSETQ. V lost 0 bases and J lost 8, with 8 bases in between. The CDR3 extends over 12 amino acids. The CDR3 region is CASSLGAQGYTF. CDR3 in DNA: TGCGCCAGCAGCTTGGGGGCTCAGGGCTACACCTTC.

This rearrangement joins TRBV11-3 to TRBJ2-1, with D tentatively TRBD2 (6 bases). The CDR3 is 14 residues long. In germline, CDR1 is SGHNT, CDR2 YENEEA. Trimming left V 5 bases short and J 3 bases short, with 11 bases between. For the CDR3, the DNA is TGTGCCAGCAGCCGAACTAGCATCTACAATGAGCAGTTCTTC. Its translation: CASSRTSIYNEQFF. Full variable domain (missing parts from reference TRBV11-3 and TRBJ2-1): EAGVVQSPRYKIIEKKQPVAFWCNPISGHNTLYWYLQNLGQGPELLIRYENEEAVDDSQLPKDRFSAERLKGVDSTLKIQPAELGDSAVYLCASSRTSIYNEQFFGPGTRLTVL.